This T cell receptor (beta chain) originates from a study of OX40 agonist ivuxolimab in advanced cancers. Findings and caveats of the study: In a subset of nonresponders, normalized T-cell clonal expansion was also low. Researchers report that CD8+ T cells had, on average, more expanded clones than CD4+.

Germline CDR1 and CDR2: LNHDA and SQIVND (reference sequence). CDR3 length: 14 amino acids. V was pared by 1 base and J by 3 bases, with 1 base of the junction left unmatched. With respect to this clone: Its specificity is unknown. Distinct nucleotide sequences in the sample also encode this CDR3.

Autoimmune disease history or systemic immunosuppression led to patients being barred. Assay: immunoSEQ multiplex PCR; the TCRdb copy retains only in-frame clones and omits some. The table has about 69,000 clones, about 85% seen once. This TCR derives from an adult with an advanced solid tumor such as melanoma, head and neck, liver or kidney cancer. Specimen: CD4+ or CD8+ T cells sorted from blood, collected in a trial of the OX40 agonist ivuxolimab. The chain links TRBV19 to TRBJ1-1; 8 nucleotides align to TRBD1. The CDR3 DNA sequence: TGTGCCAGTAGTATAGGACAGGGGTACACTGAAGCTTTCTTT. Translated, it gives CASSIGQGYTEAFF.